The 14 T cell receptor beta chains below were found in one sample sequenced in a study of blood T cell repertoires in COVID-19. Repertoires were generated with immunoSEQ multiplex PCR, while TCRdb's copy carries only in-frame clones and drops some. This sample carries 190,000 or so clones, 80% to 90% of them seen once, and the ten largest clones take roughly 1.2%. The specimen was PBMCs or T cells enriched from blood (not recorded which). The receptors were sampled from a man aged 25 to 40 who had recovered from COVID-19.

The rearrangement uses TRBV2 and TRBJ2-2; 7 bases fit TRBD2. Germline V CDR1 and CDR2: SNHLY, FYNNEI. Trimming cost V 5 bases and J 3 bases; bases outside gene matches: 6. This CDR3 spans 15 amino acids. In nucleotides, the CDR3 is TGTGCCAGCAGTAAGACTAGCCTGGACACCGGGGAGCTGTTTTTT. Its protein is CASSKTSLDTGELFF.

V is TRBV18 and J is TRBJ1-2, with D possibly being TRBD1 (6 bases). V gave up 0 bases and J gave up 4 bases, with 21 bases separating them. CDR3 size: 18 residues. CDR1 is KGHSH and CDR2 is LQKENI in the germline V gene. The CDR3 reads CASSPPLGQGPGVYGYTF. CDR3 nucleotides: TGTGCCAGCTCACCACCGTTGGGGCAGGGGCCAGGAGTCTATGGCTACACCTTC.

CDR3 in DNA: TGCGCCAGCAGCCAAGATTTCTGGGCTAGCGGCCAATACGAGCAGTACTTC. Encoded protein: CASSQDFWASGQYEQYF. This chain connects TRBV4-3 to TRBJ2-7; TRBD2 matches at 7 bases. The junction had 12 bases not matched to a gene; V was cut back by 0 bases and J by 4 bases. The CDR3 is 17 amino acids. Germline V gene sequence: CDR1 LGHNA, CDR2 YSLEER.

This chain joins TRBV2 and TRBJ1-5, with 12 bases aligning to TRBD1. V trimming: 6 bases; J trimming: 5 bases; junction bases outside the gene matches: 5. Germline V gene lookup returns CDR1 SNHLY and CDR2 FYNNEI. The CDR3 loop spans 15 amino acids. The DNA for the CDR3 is TGTGCCAGCAGGGCCGGGACAGGGGGCCATCAGCCCCAGCATTTT. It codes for CASRAGTGGHQPQHF. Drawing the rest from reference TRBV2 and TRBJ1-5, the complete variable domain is EPEVTQTPSHQVTQMGQEVILRCVPISNHLYFYWYRQILGQKVEFLVSFYNNEISEKSEIFDDQFSVERPDGSNFTLKIRSTKLEDSAMYFCASRAGTGGHQPQHFGDGTRLSIL.

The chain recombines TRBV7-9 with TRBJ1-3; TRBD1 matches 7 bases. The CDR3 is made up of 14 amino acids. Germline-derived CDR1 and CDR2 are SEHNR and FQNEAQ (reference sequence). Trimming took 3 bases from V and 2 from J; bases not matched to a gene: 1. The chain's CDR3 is CASSLTGTGNTIYF. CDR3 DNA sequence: TGTGCCAGCAGCTTGACAGGGACTGGAAACACCATATATTTT.

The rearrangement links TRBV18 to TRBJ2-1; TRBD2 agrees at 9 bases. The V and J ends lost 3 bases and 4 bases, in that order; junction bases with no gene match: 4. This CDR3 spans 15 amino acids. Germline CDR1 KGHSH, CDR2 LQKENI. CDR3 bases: TGTGCCAGCTCACCGGTTAGCGGGAGTTACAATGAGCAGTTCTTC. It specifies CASSPVSGSYNEQFF. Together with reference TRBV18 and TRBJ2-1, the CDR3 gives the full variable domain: NAGVMQNPRHLVRRRGQEARLRCSPMKGHSHVYWYRQLPEEGLKFMVYLQKENIIDESGMPKERFSAEFPKEGPSILRIQQVVRGDSAAYFCASSPVSGSYNEQFFGPGTRLTVL.

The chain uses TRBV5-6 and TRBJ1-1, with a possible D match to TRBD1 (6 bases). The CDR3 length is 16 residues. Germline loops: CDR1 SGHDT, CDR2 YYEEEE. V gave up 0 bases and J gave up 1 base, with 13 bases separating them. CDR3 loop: CASSLAGEPRNTEAFF. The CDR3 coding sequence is TGTGCCAGCAGCTTGGCAGGGGAGCCCAGGAACACTGAAGCTTTCTTT.

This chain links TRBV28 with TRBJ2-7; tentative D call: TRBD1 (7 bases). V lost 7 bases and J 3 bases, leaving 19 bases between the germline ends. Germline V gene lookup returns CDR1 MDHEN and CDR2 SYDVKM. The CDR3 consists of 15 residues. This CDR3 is CASTPGGQRIYEQYF. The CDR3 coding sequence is TGTGCCAGCACCCCCGGGGGACAGCGCATCTACGAGCAGTACTTC. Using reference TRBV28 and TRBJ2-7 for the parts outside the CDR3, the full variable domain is DVKVTQSSRYLVKRTGEKVFLECVQDMDHENMFWYRQDPGLGLRLIYFSYDVKMKEKGDIPEGYSVSREKKERFSLILESASTNQTSMYLCASTPGGQRIYEQYFGPGTRLTVT.

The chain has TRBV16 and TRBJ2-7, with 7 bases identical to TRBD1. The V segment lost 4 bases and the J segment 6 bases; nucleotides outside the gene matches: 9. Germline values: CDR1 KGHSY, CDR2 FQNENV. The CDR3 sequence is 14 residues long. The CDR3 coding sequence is TGTGCCAGCAGCCTGGGACAGAGTGCCCTCGAGCAGTACTTC. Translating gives CASSLGQSALEQYF.

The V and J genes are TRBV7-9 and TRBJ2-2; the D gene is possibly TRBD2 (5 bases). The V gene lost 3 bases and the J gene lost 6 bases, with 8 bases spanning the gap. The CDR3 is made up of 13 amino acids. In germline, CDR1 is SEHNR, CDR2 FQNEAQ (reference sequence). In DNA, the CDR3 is TGTGCCAGCAGCTTTGGAGGCGCCGGGGAGCTGTTTTTT. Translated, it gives CASSFGGAGELFF.

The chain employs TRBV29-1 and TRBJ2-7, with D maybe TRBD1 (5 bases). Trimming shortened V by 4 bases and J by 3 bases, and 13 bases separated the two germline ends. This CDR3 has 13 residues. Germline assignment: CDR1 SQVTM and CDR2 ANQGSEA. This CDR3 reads CSVGQPRGYEQYF. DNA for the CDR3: TGCAGCGTTGGACAGCCTCGAGGCTACGAGCAGTACTTC.

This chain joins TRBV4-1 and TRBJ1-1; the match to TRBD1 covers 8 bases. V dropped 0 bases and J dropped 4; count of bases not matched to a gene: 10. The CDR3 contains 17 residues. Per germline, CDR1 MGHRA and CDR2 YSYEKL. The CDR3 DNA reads TGCGCCAGCAGCCAAGATACATGGACAGGGATGGGCACTGAAGCTTTCTTT. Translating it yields CASSQDTWTGMGTEAFF.

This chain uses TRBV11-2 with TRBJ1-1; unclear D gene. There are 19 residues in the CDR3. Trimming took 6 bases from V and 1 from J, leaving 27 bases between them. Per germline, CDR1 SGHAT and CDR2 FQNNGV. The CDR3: CASRLVSWEGGGGNTEAFF. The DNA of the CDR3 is TGTGCCAGCAGACTAGTAAGTTGGGAAGGAGGAGGTGGGAACACTGAAGCTTTCTTT. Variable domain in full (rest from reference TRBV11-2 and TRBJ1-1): EAGVAQSPRYKIIEKRQSVAFWCNPISGHATLYWYQQILGQGPKLLIQFQNNGVVDDSQLPKDRFSAERLKGVDSTLKIQPAKLEDSAVYLCASRLVSWEGGGGNTEAFFGQGTRLTVV.

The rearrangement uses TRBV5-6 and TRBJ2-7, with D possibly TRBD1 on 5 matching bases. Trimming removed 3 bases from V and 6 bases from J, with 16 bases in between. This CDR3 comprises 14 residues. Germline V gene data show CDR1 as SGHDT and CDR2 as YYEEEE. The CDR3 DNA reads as TGTGCCAGCAGCTCCTGGCCAGGGTCTGGCGAGCAGTACTTC. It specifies CASSSWPGSGEQYF.